At least ten counts were recorded for the clone carrying this TCR beta chain. PBMCs, at least 6.5 million per sample, were isolated. The use of a sample-barcoded 5' primer and a J-beta primer mix characterized a second PCR of 7 to 11 cycles. Template switching added a 12-random-nucleotide identifier to every cDNA molecule. TCRdb reprocessed the 5' RACE reads via MiXCR and lists one record per CDR3 protein. Of 550,000 to 600,000 distinct CDR3 sequences in the sample, more than 45% were seen once. This record comes from a study of blood T cells in healthy people across ages. CDR1 is SGHVS and CDR2 is FQNEAQ in the germline V gene. After removal of 2 bases from V and 6 bases from J, the junction contained 4 bases not matched to a gene. The CDR3 is 14 residues long.

This TCR was sampled from an elderly man in good health. The chain employs TRBV7-8 and TRBJ2-3, with 8 bases aligning to TRBD1. What was sequenced was blood. In nucleotides, the CDR3 is TGTGCCAGCAGCTTACCCAGGGGGCATGATACGCAGTATTTT. This encodes CASSLPRGHDTQYF.